The rows below give T cell receptor beta chains drawn from one sample of a study of T cell changes during pregnancy in multiple sclerosis. Assay used: immunoSEQ multiplex PCR; TCRdb lists only in-frame clones, some missing. The table shows about 93,000 clones, with around 92% occurring only once. The source was peripheral blood, collected after pregnancy. The receptors shown here come from a female donor with multiple sclerosis, enrolled in a pregnancy study. Both conserved end residues are trimmed from each CDR3. The D gene is left open where the match is weak.

v_call: TRBV4-2
d_call: TRBD1
cdr3_aa: ASSQGEGAGFH

v_call: TRBV7-6
d_call: .
cdr3_aa: ASSNRPRGRTNEKLF

v_call: TRBV27
d_call: TRBD1
cdr3_aa: ASSPHFRGPVQNTIY

v_call: TRBV6-1
d_call: .
cdr3_aa: ASSVWGGLGEKLF

v_call: TRBV21-1
d_call: .
cdr3_aa: ASSRMETGGEKLF

v_call: TRBV4-3
d_call: .
cdr3_aa: ASSQANTNNEQF

v_call: TRBV5-4
d_call: .
cdr3_aa: ASSLGGGPGMNTEAF

v_call: TRBV11-2
d_call: .
cdr3_aa: ASSFRLEDYGYT

v_call: TRBV30
d_call: .
cdr3_aa: AWTGGWGTDTQY

v_call: TRBV5-5
d_call: .
cdr3_aa: ASSLLAAGFENTIY

v_call: TRBV7-2
d_call: .
cdr3_aa: ASSQRGGEKLF

v_call: TRBV11-2
d_call: .
cdr3_aa: ASSSKSLRAGYT

v_call: TRBV5-1
d_call: TRBD2
cdr3_aa: ASSFTSGTYNEQF

v_call: TRBV7-6
d_call: TRBD1
cdr3_aa: ASSAYRGQISEAF

v_call: TRBV2
d_call: TRBD2
cdr3_aa: ASIVGLAGASGELF

v_call: TRBV7-6
d_call: TRBD2
cdr3_aa: ASSSAGGMGNEQF

v_call: TRBV6-1
d_call: TRBD1
cdr3_aa: ASRDGQGGNQPQH

v_call: TRBV7-6
d_call: .
cdr3_aa: ASSLQPDFGTGELF

v_call: TRBV27
d_call: TRBD1
cdr3_aa: ASSSRGTYNEQF

v_call: TRBV30
d_call: .
cdr3_aa: AWTGGFYGYT

v_call: TRBV6-5
d_call: .
cdr3_aa: ASSYGRGPYEQY

v_call: TRBV6-1
d_call: TRBD2
cdr3_aa: ASSEAPRGDYEQY

v_call: TRBV9
d_call: .
cdr3_aa: ASSLGPLLQETQY

v_call: TRBV29-1
d_call: .
cdr3_aa: SVLSMGGTYEQY